The rows below give T cell receptor beta chains drawn from one sample of a study of Graves' ophthalmopathy and Graves' hyperthyroidism. Via MiXCR, TCRdb re-called the multiplex PCR reads, giving one row per CDR3 protein. This table holds about 370,000 distinct CDR3 sequences, around 18% found once. Material for sequencing was peripheral blood. These receptors all come from a woman aged 18-29 years with Graves' ophthalmopathy. CDR3s include the opening cysteine and the closing phenylalanine or tryptophan. The D gene is left open where the match is weak. The size entry is marked missing in some rows and otherwise reads once, few, many or a size class.

j_call: TRBJ2-5; v_call: TRBV12-3/TRBV12-4; clone_size: .; d_call: .; cdr3_nt: TGTGCCAGCAATTCTGCCGGGACCACTCGAGAGACCCAGTACTTC; cdr3_aa: CASNSAGTTRETQYF
j_call: TRBJ2-7; v_call: TRBV12-3/TRBV12-4; clone_size: few; d_call: .; cdr3_nt: TGTGCCAGCAGTTTCCGGGCCTTGGGCGAGCAGTACTTC; cdr3_aa: CASSFRALGEQYF
j_call: TRBJ1-1; v_call: TRBV11-2; clone_size: many; d_call: TRBD1; cdr3_nt: TGTGCCAGCAGCTTAGGTTCAGGGGGCGCGAGCACTGAAGCTTTCTTT; cdr3_aa: CASSLGSGGASTEAFF
j_call: TRBJ2-2; v_call: TRBV7-3; clone_size: many; d_call: .; cdr3_nt: TGTGCCAGCAGCTTATACCCCGGGGCCCGGGGCGGGGAGCTGTTTTTT; cdr3_aa: CASSLYPGARGGELFF
j_call: TRBJ2-7; v_call: TRBV25-1; clone_size: .; d_call: .; cdr3_nt: TGTGCCAGCAGTGAATATCGGCCAGGGAGTTACGAGCAGTACTTC; cdr3_aa: CASSEYRPGSYEQYF
j_call: TRBJ2-4; v_call: TRBV6-2/TRBV6-3; clone_size: many; d_call: .; cdr3_nt: TGTGCCAGCACCCCGGAGGGTCGGTCCAAAAACATTCAGTACTTC; cdr3_aa: CASTPEGRSKNIQYF
j_call: TRBJ2-1; v_call: TRBV20-1; clone_size: many; d_call: TRBD2; cdr3_nt: TGCAGTGTTAGGTTAGCGGGAGTGTGGGACAATGAGCAGTTCTTC; cdr3_aa: CSVRLAGVWDNEQFF
j_call: TRBJ2-5; v_call: TRBV20-1; clone_size: many; d_call: TRBD2; cdr3_nt: TGCAGTGCTGAAATCGGGAGGGCCACGGAGACCCAGTACTTC; cdr3_aa: CSAEIGRATETQYF
j_call: TRBJ1-2; v_call: TRBV7-8; clone_size: many; d_call: .; cdr3_nt: TGTGCCAGCAGCCTGGTTCTCGGCACCTATGGCTACACCTTC; cdr3_aa: CASSLVLGTYGYTF
j_call: TRBJ2-5; v_call: TRBV28; clone_size: .; d_call: TRBD2; cdr3_nt: TGTGCCACCCGGACTAGCGGGAGCGAGACCCAGTACTTC; cdr3_aa: CATRTSGSETQYF
j_call: TRBJ2-4; v_call: TRBV15; clone_size: many; d_call: TRBD2; cdr3_nt: TGTGCCACCAGCGGGGGACTAGCCCACCCAAACATTCAGTACTTC; cdr3_aa: CATSGGLAHPNIQYF
j_call: TRBJ1-1; v_call: TRBV6-2/TRBV6-3; clone_size: many; d_call: .; cdr3_nt: TGTGCCAGCAGTTACCAGGACTCGAACACTGAAGCTTTCTTT; cdr3_aa: CASSYQDSNTEAFF
j_call: TRBJ2-2; v_call: TRBV7-2; clone_size: many; d_call: TRBD2; cdr3_nt: TGTGCCAGCAGCTTTATAGGACTAGCGGGCCGGGAGCTGTTTTTT; cdr3_aa: CASSFIGLAGRELFF
j_call: TRBJ2-7; v_call: TRBV7-2; clone_size: many; d_call: .; cdr3_nt: TGTGCCAGCAGCTTTCTCGTTACCTACGAGCAGTACTTC; cdr3_aa: CASSFLVTYEQYF
j_call: TRBJ2-2; v_call: TRBV13; clone_size: many; d_call: TRBD2; cdr3_nt: TGTGCCAGCAGCCTCCCGAGCGGACTAGCGTCGATCGGGGAGCTGTTTTTT; cdr3_aa: CASSLPSGLASIGELFF
j_call: TRBJ2-7; v_call: TRBV7-2; clone_size: many; d_call: TRBD1; cdr3_nt: TGTGCCAGCAGCTCCCCGACAGGGGGCGAGTACGAGCAGTACTTC; cdr3_aa: CASSSPTGGEYEQYF
j_call: TRBJ2-5; v_call: TRBV29-1; clone_size: many; d_call: .; cdr3_nt: TGCAGCGTTGAAGATCCCCGGGACTGGGCCAAAGAGACCCAGTACTTC; cdr3_aa: CSVEDPRDWAKETQYF
j_call: TRBJ1-6; v_call: TRBV28; clone_size: many; d_call: .; cdr3_nt: TGTGCCAGCAGTTTAAGGGCCGTAAATTCACCCCTCCACTTT; cdr3_aa: CASSLRAVNSPLHF
j_call: TRBJ2-2; v_call: TRBV5-6; clone_size: .; d_call: .; cdr3_nt: TGTGCCAGCAGCTTTGACATCGCGGCCGGGGAGCTGTTTTTT; cdr3_aa: CASSFDIAAGELFF
j_call: TRBJ2-5; v_call: TRBV7-9; clone_size: many; d_call: TRBD1; cdr3_nt: TGTGCCAGCAGCTTAGCCAGGGGGTTGAGAGAGACCCAGTACTTC; cdr3_aa: CASSLARGLRETQYF
j_call: TRBJ1-1; v_call: TRBV7-8; clone_size: many; d_call: .; cdr3_nt: TGTGCCAGCAGCCGGGGGCGGGGGGTCACTGAAGCTTTCTTT; cdr3_aa: CASSRGRGVTEAFF
j_call: TRBJ1-5; v_call: TRBV12-3/TRBV12-4; clone_size: many; d_call: .; cdr3_nt: TGTGCCAGCACTTCTATCAATCAGCCCCAGCATTTT; cdr3_aa: CASTSINQPQHF
j_call: TRBJ1-1; v_call: TRBV29-1; clone_size: many; d_call: .; cdr3_nt: TGCAGCGTTGCGGCCGGGGTAGGCACTGAAGCTTTCTTT; cdr3_aa: CSVAAGVGTEAFF
j_call: TRBJ1-1; v_call: TRBV12-3/TRBV12-4; clone_size: many; d_call: .; cdr3_nt: TGTGCCAGCAGCCTCGCCCTGGGGCCTGAAGCTTTCTTT; cdr3_aa: CASSLALGPEAFF
j_call: TRBJ2-2; v_call: TRBV5-1; clone_size: many; d_call: .; cdr3_nt: TGCGCCAGCCTTAGCGGCAGTGGTTTGGACACCGGGGAGCTGTTTTTT; cdr3_aa: CASLSGSGLDTGELFF
j_call: TRBJ1-2; v_call: TRBV20-1; clone_size: many; d_call: .; cdr3_nt: TGCAGTGCTCTAGGGGTTTCCGACACCTATGGCTACACCTTC; cdr3_aa: CSALGVSDTYGYTF
j_call: TRBJ2-7; v_call: TRBV29-1; clone_size: many; d_call: .; cdr3_nt: TGCAGCGTTGACCCGGGACACGACTACGAGCAGTACTTC; cdr3_aa: CSVDPGHDYEQYF
j_call: TRBJ1-2; v_call: TRBV5-1; clone_size: many; d_call: TRBD1; cdr3_nt: TGCGCCAGCAGCTCCCCAAGTTCGACAGGGGGCGCGGACTATGGCTACACCTTC; cdr3_aa: CASSSPSSTGGADYGYTF
j_call: TRBJ2-2; v_call: TRBV12-3/TRBV12-4; clone_size: many; d_call: TRBD1; cdr3_nt: TGTGCCAGCAGTTTGCAGGGGGCGACCGGGGAGCTGTTTTTT; cdr3_aa: CASSLQGATGELFF